This T cell receptor (beta chain) comes out of a study of neoadjuvant anti-PD-1 for oral cavity cancer (dated by TCRdb to the early 2020s). Notes on the research overall: Before undergoing curative-intent surgical resection, most patients got three to four biweekly nivolumab doses at 3 mg/kg. Responders were defined as patients with complete response, partial response or stable disease by RECIST 1.1; non-responders were defined as patients with progression. For patients who did not progress, a fourth nivolumab dose was given around day 43, followed by definitive surgical resection on days 50-56. A roughly 33% response rate was observed in the parent correlative cohort, in which more than 9 patients were included. Study-wide conclusions, independent of this receptor: Within PBMCs, T cell clonality (Gini index) was significantly higher in non-responders than responders after neoadjuvant nivolumab. A higher pretreatment blood Treg/Th17 ratio correlated with both higher pretreatment blood TCRbeta clonality and lower post-treatment tumor TCRbeta clonality. Only a few patients per response group were included in the TCR analyses, and larger cohorts for validation were called for by the authors.

Taken from the germline V gene (reference sequence), the CDR1 and CDR2 loops are LNHDA and SQIVND. The CDR3 measures 11 amino acids from cysteine to phenylalanine. The CDR3 DNA has 33 bases and is translated from base 1. V lost 6 bases and J lost 8 bases; the stretch between them is 10 bases long. Taken with the paper, the label for time point translates to: before neoadjuvant nivolumab. Patients had been newly diagnosed with stage II-IVA oral cavity squamous cell carcinoma, and no prior systemic or radiation treatment had been given to the patients. The cohort was composed of patients with HPV-negative, locally advanced oral cavity squamous cell carcinoma. Peripheral blood mononuclear cells were analyzed directly, without maintenance or expansion in culture. The samples were obtained from a longitudinal correlative study of a single-arm phase II trial testing neoadjuvant nivolumab in oral cavity squamous cell carcinoma. Genomic DNA-based TCRbeta sequencing was performed on subject-matched pre- and post-treatment PBMCs and tumors from three responders and three non-responders. Peripheral blood mononuclear cells were collected before nivolumab treatment and again after treatment, at the time of surgery. The Maxwell RSC DNA from Cells kit was used to extract genomic DNA from PBMCs.

On this clone itself: The antigen it recognizes is unknown. No base quality information exists; no much larger clone differs at one position.

For deep sequencing of PBMC libraries, mostly about 0.45 ug of input genomic DNA was used, and six replicates were run per sample. TCRbeta libraries were prepared with the immunoSEQ hsTCRbeta kit according to the manufacturer's instructions. An Illumina NovaSeq 6000 S4 flow cell was used to sequence the final libraries, which had first been combined to 3 nM. Per the original workflow: Raw data preprocessing and quality control were performed with the immunoSEQ Analyzer. The analysis was limited to productive rearrangements, and each clonotype was defined by a unique CDR3 amino acid sequence. Repertoire clonality was estimated as the Gini-Simpson index, which was computed with the R package tcR. Gini indices were compared with Student's t test, and associations with tumor size change were assessed by Pearson correlation. TCRdb re-hosts the immuneACCESS table, in-frame sequences only. Its copies lack some clones; in the studies checked, an unresolved V gene accounts for under half of them, and the cause for the rest is not known. Clone size and V and J calls were adopted from that table, with D and trimming inferred from the DNA. In all, the sample holds roughly 60,000 clones, and approximately 80% of those were seen once. The ten top clones hold just over 2.5% of the sample.

Sample: PBMCs, taken before nivolumab (anti-PD-1) treatment. The chain joins TRBV19 to TRBJ1-2, with the D gene too uncertain to name. The receptor was derived from a person aged 40-85 years with oral cavity squamous cell carcinoma. The CDR3 reads CASSQTWGYTF. In nucleotide form, the sequence is TGTGCCAGTAGCCAGACATGGGGCTACACCTTC. Joined to the reference TRBV19 and TRBJ1-2 proteins, this CDR3 gives the full variable domain: DGGITQSPKYLFRKEGQNVTLSCEQNLNHDAMYWYRQDPGQGLRLIYYSQIVNDFQKGDIAEGYSVSREKKESFPLTVTSAQKNPTAFYLCASSQTWGYTFGSGTRLTVV.